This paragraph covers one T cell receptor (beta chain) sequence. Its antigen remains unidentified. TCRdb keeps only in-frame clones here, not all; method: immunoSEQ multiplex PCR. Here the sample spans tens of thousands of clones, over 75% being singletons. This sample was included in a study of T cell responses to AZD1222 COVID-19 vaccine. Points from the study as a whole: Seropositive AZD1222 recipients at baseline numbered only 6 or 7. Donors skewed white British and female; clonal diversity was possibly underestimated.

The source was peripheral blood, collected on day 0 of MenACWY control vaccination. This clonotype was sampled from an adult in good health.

CDR3 sequence (DNA): TGTGCCACCAGCAGAGGGAGGACAGGGGAGTATTCACCCCTCCACTTT. It specifies CATSRGRTGEYSPLHF. The chain recombines TRBV15 with TRBJ1-6; 9 positions agree with TRBD1. V shed 1 base and J 8 bases; nucleotides not matched to a gene: 6. The germline V gene has CDR1 LNHNV and CDR2 YYDKDF (reference sequence). The CDR3 loop spans 16 amino acids.